These 23 T cell receptor beta chains were sequenced from one sample in a study of blood T cell repertoires in COVID-19. TCRdb's copy holds only in-frame clones and misses some; the assay was immunoSEQ multiplex PCR. The sample lists over 200,000 clones, over 75% occurring once. Material: peripheral blood. Receptors were obtained from a man aged 45-60 years with COVID-19, enrolled during active disease.

The chain links TRBV4-1 to TRBJ1-2, with D maybe TRBD1 (6 bases). CDR3 length: 14 amino acids. Germline V CDR1 and CDR2: MGHRA, YSYEKL. Trimming took 4 bases from V and 2 from J, leaving 11 bases between them. The CDR3 reads CASSLTGQNYGYTF. As DNA, the CDR3 is TGCGCCAGCAGCCTAACCGGACAGAACTATGGCTACACCTTC.

V gene TRBV18 combines with J gene TRBJ2-5; D not certain. The CDR3 has 16 residues. Germline V gene sequence: CDR1 KGHSH, CDR2 LQKENI. Deletions cut 0 bases from V and 0 bases from J, with 11 bases between. This chain's CDR3 is CASSPPLSGYQETQYF. The CDR3 coding sequence is TGTGCCAGCTCACCACCTCTTTCAGGTTACCAAGAGACCCAGTACTTC.

The chain employs TRBV3-1 (or the pseudogene TRBV3-2) and TRBJ2-1, with 10 nucleotides matching TRBD2. The CDR3 is 15 residues long. Germline loops: CDR1 LGHDT, CDR2 YNNKEL (reference sequence). J gave up 2 bases and V 3 bases, and 1 base lay outside the gene matches. DNA for the CDR3: TGTGCCAGCAGCCACCTAGCGGGAGCCTACAATGAGCAGTTCTTC. Translated, it gives CASSHLAGAYNEQFF.

V usage is TRBV7-3 and J usage is TRBJ2-3; possible D gene TRBD2, 6 bases. Germline lookup yields CDR1 SGHTA and CDR2 FQGTGA. V was pared by 4 bases and J by 1 base, with 12 bases between. This CDR3 region has 15 residues. The CDR3: CASSYFSGGTDTQYF. For the CDR3, the DNA is TGTGCCAGCAGCTACTTCTCGGGGGGCACAGATACGCAGTATTTT.

This clone was picked up a small number of times. At the DNA level, this CDR3 is encoded by other sequences in the same sample as well. The chain joins TRBV19 to TRBJ2-2; D possibly corresponds to TRBD1 (6 bases). Germline-derived CDR1 and CDR2 are LNHDA and SQIVND (reference sequence). The CDR3 extends over 15 amino acids. V was pared by 5 bases and J by 2 bases, with 12 bases between. DNA for the CDR3: TGTGCCAGTAGTTTAGGGACACCTAACACCGGGGAGCTGTTTTTT. It is translated as CASSLGTPNTGELFF.

This chain uses TRBV19 with TRBJ1-1; 11 bases are shared with TRBD1. The J segment lost 3 bases and the V segment lost 6 bases, leaving 0 bases of the junction unmatched. The CDR3 covers 13 residues. Germline-derived CDR1 and CDR2 are LNHDA and SQIVND (reference sequence). The CDR3 DNA is TGTGCCAGTAGGGGACAGGGGGACACTGAAGCTTTCTTT. Translated: CASRGQGDTEAFF.

This clone appeared a few times. The chain joins TRBV3-1 (or the pseudogene TRBV3-2) to TRBJ1-3; D is ambiguous. The CDR3 runs 14 residues. V was shortened by 0 bases and J by 4 bases, with 7 bases between the two germline ends. The germline CDR1 and CDR2 sequences are LGHDT and YNNKEL (reference sequence). The CDR3 DNA reads as TGTGCCAGCAGCCAAGATCGTATCGGAAACACCATATATTTT. It encodes CASSQDRIGNTIYF.

The chain carries TRBV9 and TRBJ2-3, with TRBD1 matching over 8 bases. The V and J ends lost 4 bases and 2 bases, in that order; junction bases with no gene match: 6. The CDR3 consists of 15 residues. Germline V gene sequence: CDR1 SGDLS, CDR2 YYNGEE. The CDR3 loop is CASSLTGDDTDTQYF. CDR3 nucleotides: TGTGCCAGCAGCCTGACAGGGGACGACACAGATACGCAGTATTTT. Together with reference TRBV9 and TRBJ2-3, the CDR3 gives the full variable domain: DSGVTQTPKHLITATGQRVTLRCSPRSGDLSVYWYQQSLDQGLQFLIQYYNGEERAKGNILERFSAQQFPDLHSELNLSSLELGDSALYFCASSLTGDDTDTQYFGPGTRLTVL.

This clone came up a few times. The chain has TRBV29-1 and TRBJ2-3; 9 positions agree with TRBD1. Germline CDR1 SQVTM, CDR2 ANQGSEA. This CDR3 is 15 amino acids long. V shed 4 bases and J 4 bases; nucleotides not matched to a gene: 9. The CDR3 region has the DNA TGCAGCGTTGCGTACAGGGGGCTCCCGCCAGATACGCAGTATTTT. This gives the protein CSVAYRGLPPDTQYF.

This sequence joins TRBV27 and TRBJ1-1; 7 nucleotides match TRBD1. Germline V gene sequence: CDR1 MNHEY, CDR2 SMNVEV (reference sequence). After removal of 2 bases from V and 2 bases from J, the junction contained 8 bases not matched to a gene. CDR3 length: 16 amino acids. This chain's CDR3 is CASSLRPDRPNTEAFF. The CDR3 DNA reads TGTGCCAGCAGTTTAAGACCGGACAGGCCCAACACTGAAGCTTTCTTT.

The chain carries TRBV2 and TRBJ2-7; possible D gene TRBD2, 5 bases. The CDR3 has 15 amino acids. The V end was cut by 0 bases, the J end by 5 bases, with 14 bases between. Germline V CDR1 and CDR2: SNHLY, FYNNEI. In DNA form, the CDR3 reads TGTGCCAGCAGTGAAGCGGAGGTCCTCCCGGACGAGCAGTACTTC. Encoded protein: CASSEAEVLPDEQYF.

This chain uses TRBV14 with TRBJ2-3; TRBD1 is a possible D gene (6 bases). V was shortened by 9 bases and J by 2 bases, with 12 bases between the two germline ends. Germline lookup yields CDR1 SGHDN and CDR2 FVKESK. The CDR3 extends over 13 amino acids. CDR3 loop: CASRQAATDTQYF. The CDR3, as DNA: TGTGCCAGTAGACAGGCGGCCACAGATACGCAGTATTTT.

The chain employs TRBV19 and TRBJ1-3, with D perhaps matching TRBD1 (6 bases). Germline V CDR1 and CDR2: LNHDA, SQIVND (reference sequence). The V gene lost 8 bases and the J gene lost 1 base, with 18 bases spanning the gap. This CDR3 spans 16 amino acids. CDR3 nucleotides: TGTGCCAGTCGTAGACAGGTCCGGACTTCTGGAAACACCATATATTTT. It translates to CASRRQVRTSGNTIYF.

This chain connects TRBV7-8 to TRBJ1-5; 7 nucleotides align to TRBD1. The V segment lost 5 bases and the J segment 6 bases; nucleotides outside the gene matches: 4. Germline lookup yields CDR1 SGHVS and CDR2 FQNEAQ. The CDR3 length is 13 residues. CDR3 sequence: CASSARQGQPQHF. CDR3 bases: TGTGCCAGCAGCGCCCGACAGGGTCAGCCCCAGCATTTT. The full variable domain, its missing parts supplied by reference TRBV7-8 and TRBJ1-5, is GAGVSQSPRYKVAKRGQDVALRCDPISGHVSLFWYQQALGQGPEFLTYFQNEAQLDKSGLPSDRFFAERPEGSVSTLKIQRTQQEDSAVYLCASSARQGQPQHFGDGTRLSIL.

The J gene is TRBJ1-4, the V gene TRBV28, with 10 bases matching TRBD1. CDR1 and CDR2 from the germline V gene are MDHEN and SYDVKM. With 4 bases clipped from V and 4 bases from J, the junction kept 3 bases outside the gene matches. CDR3 length: 15 amino acids. DNA for the CDR3: TGTGCCAGCAGTTCCAGGACAGGGGGTAATGAAAAACTGTTTTTT. Amino acids: CASSSRTGGNEKLFF.

The rearrangement links TRBV5-1 to TRBJ2-3; weak D call: TRBD2 (6 bases). The CDR3 is 15 residues long. V was shortened by 7 bases and J by 4 bases, with 19 bases between the two germline ends. The V gene's germline CDR1 is SGHRS and CDR2 YFSETQ. The CDR3 loop is CASSEAGLQADTQYF. DNA for the CDR3: TGCGCCAGCTCGGAGGCGGGGCTCCAGGCAGATACGCAGTATTTT.

DNA for the CDR3: TGTGCCAGTACAAAACAGGGATCCGGGGCCTACGAGCAGTACTTC. Amino acids: CASTKQGSGAYEQYF. The V and J genes are TRBV19 and TRBJ2-7; D may be TRBD1 (6 bases). V was clipped by 7 bases and J by 2 bases, with 18 bases between them. The CDR3 is made up of 15 amino acids. The germline CDR1 and CDR2 sequences are LNHDA and SQIVND (reference sequence).

This clone has just a few counts. V and J are TRBV2 and TRBJ2-2, with a weak D call TRBD1 (6 bases). Germline loops: CDR1 SNHLY, CDR2 FYNNEI. Trimming took 10 bases from V and 7 from J, leaving 19 bases between them. The length of the CDR3 is 14 residues. This chain's CDR3 is CATLQGAPHGELFF. CDR3 sequence (DNA): TGTGCCACACTACAGGGTGCCCCTCACGGGGAGCTGTTTTTT.

CDR3 nucleotide sequence: TGTGCCAGCAGCCAAGAGGCGACCGGGACAGGGATCCACGAGCAGTACTTC. Amino acids: CASSQEATGTGIHEQYF. This chain links TRBV4-2 with TRBJ2-7; TRBD1 matches at 9 bases. Germline CDR1 LGHNA, CDR2 YNFKEQ. With 0 bases clipped from V and 5 bases from J, the junction kept 11 bases outside the gene matches. The CDR3 consists of 17 residues.

The chain couples TRBV19 to TRBJ2-1, with D tentatively TRBD2 (6 bases). CDR3 length: 15 amino acids. The germline V gene has CDR1 LNHDA and CDR2 SQIVND (reference sequence). V was cut by 3 bases and J by 2 bases, with 11 bases left in between. CDR3 residues: CASSMSGSPYNEQFF. CDR3 DNA sequence: TGTGCCAGTAGTATGTCCGGGAGCCCCTACAATGAGCAGTTCTTC.

The gene calls are TRBV12-3 or TRBV12-4 and TRBJ2-5, with D uncertain. CDR3 size: 11 residues. V was trimmed by 5 bases and J by 7 bases, leaving 8 bases between them. The CDR3 DNA is TGTGCCAGCAGTGGCGGTACGACCCAGTACTTC. This translates into CASSGGTTQYF.

The J gene is TRBJ2-3, the V gene TRBV9, with 10 bases lining up with TRBD2. V lost 2 bases to trimming and J lost 4 bases; unmatched junction nucleotides: 7. The germline CDR1 and CDR2 sequences are SGDLS and YYNGEE. The CDR3 is made up of 16 amino acids. The CDR3 nucleotides are TGTGCCAGCAGCGTCTATAGCGGGGGGTTGTCAGATACGCAGTATTTT. Protein product: CASSVYSGGLSDTQYF.

The CDR3 nucleotides read TGTGCCAGCCGAACAGGAATCGTGGGCACTGAAGCTTTCTTT. Its protein is CASRTGIVGTEAFF. This sequence joins TRBV6-5 and TRBJ1-1; perhaps TRBD1 as D (5 bases). The CDR3 extends over 14 amino acids. CDR1 is MNHEY, CDR2 SVGAGI, per germline. The V gene lost 8 bases and the J gene lost 4 bases, with 17 bases spanning the gap.